The 8 T cell receptor beta chains listed next were all sequenced from one sample in a study of T-cell memory formation after mild COVID-19. TCRdb processed the 5' RACE reads anew with MiXCR; each CDR3 protein has one entry. The sample has 450,000 to 650,000 distinct CDR3 sequences, more than 15% seen once. Sequencing was performed on PBMCs or a T cell subset sorted from them (not recorded which). The receptors shown here come from an adult woman who had mild COVID-19 (a few samples of this study predate the infection). Cell type and time point are not known.

This clonotype has at least ten counts. The V gene is TRBV12-3 or TRBV12-4, the J gene TRBJ1-5; D not certain. CDR3 length: 13 amino acids. V was trimmed by 4 bases and J by 1 base, leaving 5 bases between them. DNA of the CDR3: TGTGCCAGCAGTTCCAGGAGCAATCAGCCCCAGCATTTT. Amino acid sequence: CASSSRSNQPQHF.

This chain connects TRBV12-3 or TRBV12-4 to TRBJ2-1; weak D call: TRBD1 (6 bases). This CDR3 is 14 amino acids long. V was pared by 6 bases and J by 5 bases, with 14 bases between. The CDR3 loop is CASSVLTGNNEQFF. The CDR3 DNA reads TGTGCCAGCAGCGTCTTGACAGGAAACAATGAGCAGTTCTTC.

In its sample, this clonotype was seen many times. The rearrangement links TRBV18 to TRBJ2-3; D unclear. Germline CDR1 reads KGHSH; CDR2 reads LQKENI. The CDR3 consists of 16 residues. The V end lost 5 bases, the J end lost 2 bases, and 17 bases lay between the germline ends. CDR3 nucleotides: TGTGCCAGCTCATCGAATCAGGTCACCCACACAGATACGCAGTATTTT. This codes for CASSSNQVTHTDTQYF.

The V call is TRBV12-3 or TRBV12-4, the J call TRBJ1-2; tentative D call: TRBD1 (5 bases). Trimming left V 10 bases short and J 4 bases short, with 19 bases between. This CDR3 is built from 14 residues. CDR3: CATHRGGSSYGYTF. The CDR3 bases are TGTGCCACCCATAGGGGCGGCAGTTCCTATGGCTACACCTTC.

J is TRBJ2-7 and V is TRBV12-3 or TRBV12-4, with D uncertain. This CDR3 is 13 amino acids long. The V and J ends lost 1 base and 3 bases respectively, with 7 bases between them. The CDR3 protein is CASSLDSYYEQYF. The CDR3 DNA reads as TGTGCCAGCAGTTTAGACAGTTACTACGAGCAGTACTTC.

The gene calls are TRBV11-2 and TRBJ2-5; D remains ambiguous. CDR3 length: 12 residues. Germline-derived CDR1 and CDR2 are SGHAT and FQNNGV. Deletions cut 0 bases from V and 5 bases from J, with 4 bases between. DNA for the CDR3: TGTGCCAGCAGCTTAGATCCCGAGACCCAGTACTTC. Protein sequence: CASSLDPETQYF.

This clonotype has just a few counts. The rearrangement uses TRBV29-1 and TRBJ2-3; TRBD2 is a possible D gene (5 bases). Germline-derived CDR1 and CDR2 are SQVTM and ANQGSEA. Trimming cost V 6 bases and J 6 bases, with 16 bases left between them. The CDR3 covers 13 residues. The CDR3 region has the DNA TGCAGCGTCACTGCGAGGGTAGGGGATACGCAGTATTTT. Its translation is CSVTARVGDTQYF.

The chain has TRBV5-1 and TRBJ2-1; no clear D. Trimming removed 4 bases at V and 5 bases at J, with 13 bases between. The germline V gene encodes CDR1 SGHRS and CDR2 YFSETQ. The CDR3 is 14 amino acids. Written as DNA, the CDR3 is TGCGCCAGCAGCCCGCCTTGGGCCGACAATGAGCAGTTCTTC. This encodes CASSPPWADNEQFF.